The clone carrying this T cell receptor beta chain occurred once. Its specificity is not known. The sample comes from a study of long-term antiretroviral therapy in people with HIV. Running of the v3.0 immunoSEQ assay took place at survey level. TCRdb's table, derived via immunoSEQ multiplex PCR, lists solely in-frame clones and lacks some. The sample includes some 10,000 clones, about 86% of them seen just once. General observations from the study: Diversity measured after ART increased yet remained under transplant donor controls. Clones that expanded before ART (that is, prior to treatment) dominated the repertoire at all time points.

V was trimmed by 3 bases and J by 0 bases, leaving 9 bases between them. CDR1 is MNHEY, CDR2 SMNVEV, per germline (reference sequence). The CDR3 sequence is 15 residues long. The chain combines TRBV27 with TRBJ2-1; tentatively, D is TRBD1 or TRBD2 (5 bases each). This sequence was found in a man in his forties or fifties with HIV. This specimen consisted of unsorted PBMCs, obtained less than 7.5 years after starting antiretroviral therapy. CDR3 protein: CASSFRDGSYNEQFF. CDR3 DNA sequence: TGTGCCAGCAGTTTCCGGGACGGCTCCTACAATGAGCAGTTCTTC.